Detailed here is one T cell receptor (beta chain). Germline lookup yields CDR1 SGHRS and CDR2 YFSETQ. Losses at the gene ends were 0 bases for V and 6 bases for J; bases not matched to a gene: 4. This CDR3 is built from 15 residues. Only in-frame clones appear in the TCRdb table, and some are missing; sequencing was by immunoSEQ multiplex PCR. Of about 100,000 clones in the sample, approximately 96% are singletons; the top ten hold 0.2% to 0.25%. The source of the sample is a study of technical replicates of blood from a few donors. Sequences were obtained from T cells isolated from PBMCs. The receptor's source is a human donor in good health. The rearrangement links TRBV5-1 to TRBJ2-1; TRBD1 matches at 9 bases. The CDR3 sequence is CASSLGQGVLNEQFF. The CDR3 DNA reads TGCGCCAGCAGCTTGGGACAGGGGGTACTCAATGAGCAGTTCTTC.